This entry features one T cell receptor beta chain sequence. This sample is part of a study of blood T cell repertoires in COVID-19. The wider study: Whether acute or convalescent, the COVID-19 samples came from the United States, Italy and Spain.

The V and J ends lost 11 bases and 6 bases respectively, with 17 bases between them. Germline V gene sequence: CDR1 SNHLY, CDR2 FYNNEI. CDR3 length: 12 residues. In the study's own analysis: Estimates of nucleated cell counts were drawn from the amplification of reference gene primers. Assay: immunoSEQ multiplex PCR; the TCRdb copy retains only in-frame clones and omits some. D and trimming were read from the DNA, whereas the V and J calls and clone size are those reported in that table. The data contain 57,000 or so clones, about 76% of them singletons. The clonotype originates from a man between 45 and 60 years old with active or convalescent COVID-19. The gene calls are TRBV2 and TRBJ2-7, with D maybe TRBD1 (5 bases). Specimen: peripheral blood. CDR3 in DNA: TGTGCCTGCGTATTGGGGCCCGGCGAGCAGTACTTC. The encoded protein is CACVLGPGEQYF.